The sequence of this T cell receptor (beta chain) was determined in a study of identical twins. With template switching, a universal primer site was added, and the cDNA carried unique molecular identifiers. TCRdb reprocessed the 5' RACE reads with MiXCR, giving one entry per CDR3 protein. The table records a few hundred thousand distinct CDR3 sequences, roughly an eighth of them present only once. Trimming cost V 2 bases and J 6 bases, with 17 bases left between them. This CDR3 is 16 amino acids long. Per the germline V gene, CDR1 is LGHNT and CDR2 is FRNRAP. This clonotype was seen a few times. Its antigen is unknown. Overall study results and limits: Carriage of fewer insertions was seen in abundant cord blood beta clonotypes, whereas memory repertoires showed none. Weaker excess twin sharing was seen among beta out-of-frame sequences.

Separately, the same data were catalogued under a study of yellow fever vaccine responses in identical twins. As that study records: Reports say the vaccine T cell response in twins looked partly convergent and partly personalized.

The receptor comes from a woman aged 18-35 years in good health. Specimen: CD4+ T cells sorted from blood. This rearrangement joins TRBV12-5 to TRBJ2-1, with unresolved D. The CDR3 DNA reads TGTGCTAGTGGTTTGTCCATCTCCCCCGGGTTCAATGAGCAGTTCTTC. It yields the protein CASGLSISPGFNEQFF. Together with reference TRBV12-5 and TRBJ2-1, the CDR3 gives the full variable domain: DARVTQTPRHKVTEMGQEVTMRCQPILGHNTVFWYRQTMMQGLELLAYFRNRAPLDDSGMPKDRFSAEMPDATLATLKIQPSEPRDSAVYFCASGLSISPGFNEQFFGPGTRLTVL.